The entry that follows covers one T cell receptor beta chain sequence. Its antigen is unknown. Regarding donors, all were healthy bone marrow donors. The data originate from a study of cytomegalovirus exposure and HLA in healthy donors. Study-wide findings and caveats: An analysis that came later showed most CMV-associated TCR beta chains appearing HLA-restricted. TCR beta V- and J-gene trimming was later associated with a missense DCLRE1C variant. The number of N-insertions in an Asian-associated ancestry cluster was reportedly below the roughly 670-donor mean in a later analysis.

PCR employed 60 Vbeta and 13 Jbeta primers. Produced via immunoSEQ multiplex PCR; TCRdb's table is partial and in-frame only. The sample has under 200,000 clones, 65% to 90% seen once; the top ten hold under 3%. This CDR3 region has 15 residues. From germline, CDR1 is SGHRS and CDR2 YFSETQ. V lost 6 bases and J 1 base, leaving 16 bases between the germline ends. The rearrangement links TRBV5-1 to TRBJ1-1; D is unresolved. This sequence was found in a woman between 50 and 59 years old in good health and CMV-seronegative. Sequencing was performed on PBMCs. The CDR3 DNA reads TGCGCCAGCAATCTCCTGGGTCAGGAGAACACTGAAGCTTTCTTT. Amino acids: CASNLLGQENTEAFF.